This T cell receptor beta chain stems from a study of spatial heterogeneity in lung cancer (dated by TCRdb to about 2019). Context from the whole study: Beta-chain transcripts were consistently detected in greater numbers than alpha-chain transcripts, which likely reflected higher beta-chain transcript abundance. In tumor regions, TCR transcript counts showed a strong correlation with a T cell transcriptional module score from matched bulk RNA-seq. In the raw uncorrected reads, each unique combination of TCR and UMI appeared more than ten times on average. In non-small cell lung cancer, the study made a quantitative comparison of TCR alpha and beta repertoires among multiple tumor regions, matched nontumor lung and blood. TCR repertoire features were related to nonsynonymous mutation counts determined by whole-exome sequencing of tumor tissue. At surgery, both alpha and beta chains were TCR-sequenced in over 200 tumor regions, roughly 64 matched nontumor lung samples and some 58 PBMC samples. Overall study results and their limits: A correlation was observed between the number of expanded intratumoral alpha and beta TCRs and the tumor nonsynonymous mutation count. The count of ubiquitous expanded TCRs correlated with the count of ubiquitous nonsynonymous mutations, and the count of regional expanded TCRs correlated with the count of regional nonsynonymous mutations. TCR-seq coverage of tumor T cells was estimated at only 5.5% to 8.5% for alpha chains and 12% to 15% for beta chains. Additional single-cell paired TCR alpha and beta sequencing was considered necessary to confirm, at a functional level, the hypothesis that regional TCRs recognize regional mutations.

The CDR3 has 13 amino acids, counting the end cysteine and phenylalanine. This entry keeps only the CDR3 DNA: 39 bases, framed from base 1. Compared with germline, V lacks 5 bases and J lacks 4 bases; bases without a gene match: 4. Via the germline V gene (reference sequence), CDR1 is DFQATT and CDR2 SNEGSKA. The label giving this sample's time point can be read as: sample taken at primary tumor resection. The donors were some 72 patients from the lung TRACERx cohort who had early-stage, untreated non-small cell lung cancer. Without any cell sorting, TCR sequencing was performed on whole RNA extracted either from tumor and nontumor lung tissue or from cryopreserved PBMC samples. A patient was chosen for TCR sequencing only when enough RNA was available from at least two tumor regions. Before selection, tumor and adjacent nontumor lung specimens were reviewed by a lung pathologist. This clonotype was detected a few times. Its recognized antigen is unknown. Per-nucleotide qualities are absent, and no much larger clonotype sits a single base away.

Library construction relied on 5' RACE. The data were produced on a NextSeq 500. To allow correction of PCR and sequencing errors, the TCR library protocol tagged every TCR cDNA molecule with a unique molecular identifier. The authors processed their data as follows. Decombinator tools were used for TCR identification, UMI-based error correction and CDR3 extraction. Expanded TCRs were defined as those above a frequency of 2 per 1,000, corresponding to the top 1% of the tumor frequency distribution. Expanded tumor TCRs statistically deemed absent (corrected P<0.05) from at least one tumor region were classed as regional, and all other expanded tumor TCRs were classed as ubiquitous. Each repertoire was subsampled 100 times to 5,000 TCRs, after which Renyi diversity was computed with the R vegan package. CDR3 similarity networks were built from amino acid triplet string-kernel similarity, connecting CDR3s with pairwise similarity above 0.82. Using fastp at Q25 and MiXCR, TCRdb reprocessed the public reads and kept productive beta chains. Under each unique CDR3 protein, matching rows form one entry showing the most common genes and DNA. TCRdb, not the authors, supplied the V and J calls. This sample lists some 9,900 distinct CDR3 sequences; roughly 8% were detected once. Approximately 19% of the sample comes from the top ten.

The receptor was isolated from a male donor with early-stage non-small cell lung cancer. This sample comprised lung tumor tissue, obtained at surgery. The sequence joins TRBV20-1 to TRBJ2-4, and 8 junctional nucleotides match TRBD1. The CDR3 region: CSASWTGKNIQYF. Read as DNA, the sequence is TGCAGTGCTTCTTGGACAGGGAAAAACATTCAGTACTTC.